This T cell receptor (beta chain) was observed in a study of shared clonotypes between healthy human individuals. Overall study results and limits: A handful of donors showed sharing of 4.5% to 5% of naive CD4 clonotypes. Naive subsets generally exceeded memory subsets in estimated richness.

Details on this clone: Antigen: not known.

Trimming removed 2 bases from V and 7 bases from J, with 14 bases in between. Germline CDR1 and CDR2: MGHDK and SYGVNS. The CDR3 is 14 amino acids. Each sorted subset replicate got 200 ng genomic DNA, roughly 30,000 genomes. Repertoires were generated with immunoSEQ multiplex PCR, while TCRdb's copy carries only in-frame clones and drops some. The table includes a few million clones, over 85% detected once. This TCR derives from a man between 18 and 35 years old in good health. Material: naive CD4+ T cells sorted from blood. Subset indicated: CD45RA+ positively selected. The rearrangement joins TRBV25-1 to TRBJ1-2; possibly TRBD1 for D (5 bases). The CDR3 sequence is CASSEPAGDGGYTF. The CDR3 DNA follows: TGTGCCAGCAGTGAACCCGCGGGGGACGGTGGCTACACCTTC.